The following is a TCR beta chain sequence with its context. The antigen is unknown. The record originates from a study of blood T cells in healthy people across ages. Staff drew around 10 milliliters of peripheral blood from each donor. Next came a second PCR, run for about 6 to 12 cycles, which used a sample-barcoded 5' primer along with a J-beta primer mix. Using its own MiXCR run on the 5' RACE reads, TCRdb lists one record per CDR3 protein. The sample consists of hundreds of thousands of distinct CDR3 sequences, under 45% of them appearing once. The study's findings and limits: Unknown donor CMV status possibly confounded expanded clonotype changes. Unsorted PBMCs prevented conclusive naive versus antigen-experienced comparison. While age rose, TCR beta diversity per million T cells dropped in a roughly linear way.

The sample comprised blood. This TCR was sampled from a man in his sixties in good health.

The CDR3 nucleotides are TGTGCCAGCAGCGTATTTCAGGGTGGTAGCGAGCAGTACTTC. The encoded protein is CASSVFQGGSEQYF. The rearrangement links TRBV9 to TRBJ2-7; D may be TRBD1 (5 bases). This CDR3 contains 14 residues. CDR1 is SGDLS, CDR2 YYNGEE, per germline. V was clipped by 1 base and J by 6 bases, with 14 bases between them.